The following is a T cell receptor (beta chain) sequence with its context. What it binds is unknown. This entry is derived from a study of Ad26.COV2.S vaccination and SARS-CoV-2 variants. Study information: Each vaccinee took Ad26.COV2.S intramuscularly, once or twice 56 days apart.

Assay: immunoSEQ multiplex PCR; the TCRdb copy retains only in-frame clones and omits some. Of around 450,000 clones in the sample, approximately 90% were seen once. Treatment here: roughly 18 received Ad26.COV2.S at low or high dose, single or two shots; five or six received placebo; per-sample allocation not given. Sampling took place 63 days after the first vaccine or placebo injection. Within Boston, the person who donated was an adult of 18-55 years. Spike of the Wuhan-strain SARS-CoV-2 was expressed by an Ad26 vector, which formed the vaccine. Study-wide findings and caveats: Substantial breadth in spike-specific CD8+ and CD4+ T cell responses was reportedly seen after vaccination.

This specimen was peripheral blood, taken in a trial of Ad26.COV2.S vaccine versus placebo. The TCR comes from a person aged 18-60 years who received the Ad26.COV2.S COVID-19 vaccine or a placebo.

As DNA, the CDR3 is TGCGCCAGCAGCTTGGGCCCCGAGACATTGCTTAGTGGCTACACCTTC. This translates into CASSLGPETLLSGYTF. The chain joins TRBV5-1 to TRBJ1-2; D not resolved. The V and J ends lost 0 bases and 7 bases respectively, with 19 bases between them. There are 16 residues in the CDR3. Looked up from germline, CDR1 is SGHRS and CDR2 is YFSETQ.